The clone carrying this T cell receptor (beta chain) has ten or more counts. The antigen is not known. The data derive from a study of neurological immune-mediated disorders. V lost 4 bases, J lost 2 bases, and 5 bases stayed unmatched. The CDR3 is 15 amino acids. Germline V gene lookup returns CDR1 SGHKS and CDR2 YYEKEE (reference sequence). General study points: Among 34 multiple sclerosis patients, phylogenetic grouping put the repertoires of 18 into a single related-CDR3 cluster, a possible signature. The most TCR clonal expansion was seen in HTLV-1-associated myelopathy, whereas the least was seen in multiple sclerosis, below the level in healthy controls.

A single record per CDR3 protein comes from TCRdb applying MiXCR to the 5' RACE reads. The data contain tens of thousands of distinct CDR3 sequences, 4% to 6% of them singletons. The unsorted libraries originated from 2 million PBMCs that had been stored at -80 C. This sequence was found in a man aged 18 to 29 with multiple sclerosis. V and J are TRBV5-5 and TRBJ2-1; TRBD1 matches 8 bases. The specimen sequenced was PBMCs. The CDR3 DNA reads as TGTGCCAGCAGCCCCGGACAGGGAGCCTACAATGAGCAGTTCTTC. Translated, it gives CASSPGQGAYNEQFF. The whole variable domain, filled in from reference TRBV5-5 and TRBJ2-1, reads DAGVTQSPTHLIKTRGQQVTLRCSPISGHKSVSWYQQVLGQGPQFIFQYYEKEERGRGNFPDRFSARQFPNYSSELNVNALLLGDSALYLCASSPGQGAYNEQFFGPGTRLTVL.